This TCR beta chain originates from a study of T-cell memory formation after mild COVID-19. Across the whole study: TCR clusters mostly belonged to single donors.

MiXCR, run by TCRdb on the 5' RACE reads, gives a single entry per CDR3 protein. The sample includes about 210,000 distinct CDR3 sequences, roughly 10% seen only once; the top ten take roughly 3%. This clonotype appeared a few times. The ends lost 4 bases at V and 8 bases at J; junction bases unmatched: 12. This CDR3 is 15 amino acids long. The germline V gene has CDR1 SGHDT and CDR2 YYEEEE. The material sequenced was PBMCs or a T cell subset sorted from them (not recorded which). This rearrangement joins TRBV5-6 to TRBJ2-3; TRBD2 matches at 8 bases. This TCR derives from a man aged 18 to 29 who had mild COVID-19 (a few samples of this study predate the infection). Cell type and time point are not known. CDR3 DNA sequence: TGTGCCAGCAGCCTCCCCAGCGGGGGTACGTCTACGCAGTATTTT. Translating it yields CASSLPSGGTSTQYF. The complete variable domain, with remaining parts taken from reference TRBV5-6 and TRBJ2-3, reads DAGVTQSPTHLIKTRGQQVTLRCSPKSGHDTVSWYQQALGQGPQFIFQYYEEEERQRGNFPDRFSGHQFPNYSSELNVNALLLGDSALYLCASSLPSGGTSTQYFGPGTRLTVL.